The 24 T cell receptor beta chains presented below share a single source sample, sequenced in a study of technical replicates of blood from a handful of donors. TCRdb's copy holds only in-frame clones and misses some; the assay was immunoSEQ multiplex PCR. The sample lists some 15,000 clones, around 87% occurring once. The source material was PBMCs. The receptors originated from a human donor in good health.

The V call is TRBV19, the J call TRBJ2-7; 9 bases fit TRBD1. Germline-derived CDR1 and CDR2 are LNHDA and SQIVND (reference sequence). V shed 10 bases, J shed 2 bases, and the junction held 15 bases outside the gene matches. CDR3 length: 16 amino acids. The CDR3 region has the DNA TGTGCCACCAGAACAACCCCGGGACAGGGTCCCTACGAGCAGTACTTC. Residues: CATRTTPGQGPYEQYF.

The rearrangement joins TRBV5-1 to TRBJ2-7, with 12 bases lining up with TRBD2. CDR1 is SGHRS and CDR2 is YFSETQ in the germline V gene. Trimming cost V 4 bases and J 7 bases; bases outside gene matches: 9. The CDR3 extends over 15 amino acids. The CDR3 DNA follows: TGCGCCAGCAGCATGACTAGCGGGAGTTCTTGGGAGCAGTACTTC. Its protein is CASSMTSGSSWEQYF. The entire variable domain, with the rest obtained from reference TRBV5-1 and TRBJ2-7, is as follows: KAGVTQTPRYLIKTRGQQVTLSCSPISGHRSVSWYQQTPGQGLQFLFEYFSETQRNKGNFPGRFSGRQFSNSRSEMNVSTLELGDSALYLCASSMTSGSSWEQYFGPGTRLTVT.

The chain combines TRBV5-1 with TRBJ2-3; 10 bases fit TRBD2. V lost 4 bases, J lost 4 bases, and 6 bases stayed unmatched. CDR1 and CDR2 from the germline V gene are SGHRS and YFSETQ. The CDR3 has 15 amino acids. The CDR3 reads CASSGLAGGADTQYF. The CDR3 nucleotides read TGCGCCAGCAGCGGCTTAGCGGGAGGAGCAGATACGCAGTATTTT.

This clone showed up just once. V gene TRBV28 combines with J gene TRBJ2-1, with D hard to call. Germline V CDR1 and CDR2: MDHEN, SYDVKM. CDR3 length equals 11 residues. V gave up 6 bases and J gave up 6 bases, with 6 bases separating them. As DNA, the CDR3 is TGTGCCAGCAGGACACCCAATGAGCAGTTCTTC. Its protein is CASRTPNEQFF.

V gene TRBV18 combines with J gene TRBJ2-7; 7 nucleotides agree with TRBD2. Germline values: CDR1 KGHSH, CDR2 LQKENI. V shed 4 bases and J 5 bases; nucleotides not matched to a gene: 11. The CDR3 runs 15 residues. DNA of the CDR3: TGTGCCAGCTCACGTCCCGGACTAGAACGAAACGAGCAGTACTTC. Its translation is CASSRPGLERNEQYF.

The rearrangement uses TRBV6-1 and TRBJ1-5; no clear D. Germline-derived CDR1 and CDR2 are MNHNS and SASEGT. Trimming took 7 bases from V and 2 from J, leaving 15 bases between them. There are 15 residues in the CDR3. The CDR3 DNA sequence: TGTGCCAGCAATTCCGAGCCGGCGGGCAATCAGCCCCAGCATTTT. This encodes CASNSEPAGNQPQHF.

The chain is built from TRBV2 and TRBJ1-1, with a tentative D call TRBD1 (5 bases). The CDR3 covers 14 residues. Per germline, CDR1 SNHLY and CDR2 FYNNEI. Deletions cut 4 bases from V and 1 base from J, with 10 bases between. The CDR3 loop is CASSGQGPNTEAFF. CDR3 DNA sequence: TGTGCCAGCAGTGGTCAGGGCCCGAACACTGAAGCTTTCTTT.

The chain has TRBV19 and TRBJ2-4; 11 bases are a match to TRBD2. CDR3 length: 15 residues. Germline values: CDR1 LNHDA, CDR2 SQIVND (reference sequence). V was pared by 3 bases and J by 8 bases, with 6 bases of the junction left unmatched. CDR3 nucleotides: TGTGCCAGTAGTATCCTAACTAGCGGGAGTGACATTCAGTACTTC. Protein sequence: CASSILTSGSDIQYF.

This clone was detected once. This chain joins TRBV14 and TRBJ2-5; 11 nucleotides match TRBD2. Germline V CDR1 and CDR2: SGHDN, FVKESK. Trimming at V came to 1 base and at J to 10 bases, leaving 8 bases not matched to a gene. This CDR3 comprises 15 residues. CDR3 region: CASSQAASGRSDQYF. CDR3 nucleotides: TGTGCCAGCAGCCAAGCGGCTAGCGGGAGGTCGGACCAGTACTTC.

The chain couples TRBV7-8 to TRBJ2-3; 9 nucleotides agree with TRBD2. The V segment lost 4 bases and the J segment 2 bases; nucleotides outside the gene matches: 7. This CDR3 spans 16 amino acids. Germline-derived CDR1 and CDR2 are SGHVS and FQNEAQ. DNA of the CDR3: TGTGCCAGCAGCTCAGGGCTAGCGGGACCCACAGATACGCAGTATTTT. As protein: CASSSGLAGPTDTQYF.

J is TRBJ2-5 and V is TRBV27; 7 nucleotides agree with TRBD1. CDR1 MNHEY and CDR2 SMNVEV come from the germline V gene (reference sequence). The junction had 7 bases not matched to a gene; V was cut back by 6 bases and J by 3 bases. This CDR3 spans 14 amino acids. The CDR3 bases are TGTGCCAGCAGGAGACCCGGGACAGAAGAGACCCAGTACTTC. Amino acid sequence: CASRRPGTEETQYF.

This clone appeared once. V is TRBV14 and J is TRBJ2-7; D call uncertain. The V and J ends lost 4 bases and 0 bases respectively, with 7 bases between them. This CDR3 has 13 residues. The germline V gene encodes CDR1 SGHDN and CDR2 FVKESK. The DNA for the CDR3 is TGTGCCAGCAGCCTTCTTAGCTCCTACGAGCAGTACTTC. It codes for CASSLLSSYEQYF.

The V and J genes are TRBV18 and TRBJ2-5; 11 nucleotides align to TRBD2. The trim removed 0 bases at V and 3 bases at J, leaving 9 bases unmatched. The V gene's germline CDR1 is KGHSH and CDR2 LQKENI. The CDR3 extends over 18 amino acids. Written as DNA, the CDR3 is TGTGCCAGCTCACCACCGGGTGGGCTAGCGGGAGGCAAAGAGACCCAGTACTTC. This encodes CASSPPGGLAGGKETQYF.

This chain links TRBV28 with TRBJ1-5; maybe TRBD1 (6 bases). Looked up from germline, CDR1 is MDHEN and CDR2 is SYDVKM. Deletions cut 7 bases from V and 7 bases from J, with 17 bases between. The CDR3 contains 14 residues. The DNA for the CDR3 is TGTGCCAGCATTACGGGGGGCCTTATCCAGCCCCAGCATTTT. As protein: CASITGGLIQPQHF.

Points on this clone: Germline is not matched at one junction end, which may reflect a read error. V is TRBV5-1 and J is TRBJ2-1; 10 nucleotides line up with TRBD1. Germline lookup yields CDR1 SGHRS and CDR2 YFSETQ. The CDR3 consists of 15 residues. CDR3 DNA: TGTGCCAGCAGCTTGGGGGACAGGGGATACAATGAGCAGTTCTTC. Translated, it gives CASSLGDRGYNEQFF.

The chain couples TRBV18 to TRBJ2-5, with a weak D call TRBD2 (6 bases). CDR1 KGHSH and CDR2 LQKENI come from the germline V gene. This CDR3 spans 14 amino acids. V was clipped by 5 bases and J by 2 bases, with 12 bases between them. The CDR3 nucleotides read TGTGCCAGCTCAGGCGGGACGAGGCAAGAGACCCAGTACTTC. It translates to CASSGGTRQETQYF.

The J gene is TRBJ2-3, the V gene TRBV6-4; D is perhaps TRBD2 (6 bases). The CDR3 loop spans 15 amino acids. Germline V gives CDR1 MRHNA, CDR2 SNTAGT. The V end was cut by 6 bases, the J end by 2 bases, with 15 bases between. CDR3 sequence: CASREGQADTDTQYF. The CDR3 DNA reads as TGTGCCAGCAGGGAGGGGCAGGCCGACACAGATACGCAGTATTTT.

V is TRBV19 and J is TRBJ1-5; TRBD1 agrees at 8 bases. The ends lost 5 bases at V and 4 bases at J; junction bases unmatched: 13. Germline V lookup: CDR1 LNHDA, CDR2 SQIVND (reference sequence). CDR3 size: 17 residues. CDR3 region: CASSPGEGQGGNQPQHF. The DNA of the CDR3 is TGTGCCAGTAGTCCCGGAGAAGGACAGGGAGGAAATCAGCCCCAGCATTTT.

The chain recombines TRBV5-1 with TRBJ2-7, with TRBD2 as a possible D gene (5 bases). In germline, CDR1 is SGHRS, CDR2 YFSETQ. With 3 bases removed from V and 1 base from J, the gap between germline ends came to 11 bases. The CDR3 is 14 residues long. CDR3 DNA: TGCGCCAGCAGCTCCCCCGGGGTGTCCTACGAGCAGTACTTC. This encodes CASSSPGVSYEQYF. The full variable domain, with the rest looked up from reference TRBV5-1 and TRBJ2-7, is KAGVTQTPRYLIKTRGQQVTLSCSPISGHRSVSWYQQTPGQGLQFLFEYFSETQRNKGNFPGRFSGRQFSNSRSEMNVSTLELGDSALYLCASSSPGVSYEQYFGPGTRLTVT.

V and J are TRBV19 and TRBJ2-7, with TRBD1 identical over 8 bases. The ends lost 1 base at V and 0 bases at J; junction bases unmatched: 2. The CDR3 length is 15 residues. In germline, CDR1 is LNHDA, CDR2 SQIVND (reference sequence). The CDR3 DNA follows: TGTGCCAGTAGTATAGGGACAGGGTCCTCCTACGAGCAGTACTTC. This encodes CASSIGTGSSYEQYF.

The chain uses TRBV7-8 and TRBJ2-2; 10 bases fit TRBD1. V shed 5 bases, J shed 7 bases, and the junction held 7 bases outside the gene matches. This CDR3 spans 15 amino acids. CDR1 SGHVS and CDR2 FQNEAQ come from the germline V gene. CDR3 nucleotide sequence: TGTGCCAGCAGCCGCAGGACAGGGGGGGACGGGGAGCTGTTTTTT. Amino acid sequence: CASSRRTGGDGELFF. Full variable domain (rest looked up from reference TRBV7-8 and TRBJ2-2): GAGVSQSPRYKVAKRGQDVALRCDPISGHVSLFWYQQALGQGPEFLTYFQNEAQLDKSGLPSDRFFAERPEGSVSTLKIQRTQQEDSAVYLCASSRRTGGDGELFFGEGSRLTVL.

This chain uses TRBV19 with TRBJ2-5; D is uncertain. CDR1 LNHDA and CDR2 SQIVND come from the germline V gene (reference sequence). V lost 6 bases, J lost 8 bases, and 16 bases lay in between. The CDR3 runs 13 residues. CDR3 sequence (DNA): TGTGCCAGTAGCGACATCGGTCTCGGAACCCAGTACTTC. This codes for CASSDIGLGTQYF.

The DNA for the CDR3 is TGTGCCAGCGGACAGGAAGGACCCACAGATACGCAGTATTTT. It is translated as CASGQEGPTDTQYF. The rearrangement joins TRBV6-1 to TRBJ2-3; 7 bases fit TRBD1. The germline V gene encodes CDR1 MNHNS and CDR2 SASEGT. This CDR3 spans 14 amino acids. V lost 8 bases to trimming and J lost 2 bases; unmatched junction nucleotides: 7.

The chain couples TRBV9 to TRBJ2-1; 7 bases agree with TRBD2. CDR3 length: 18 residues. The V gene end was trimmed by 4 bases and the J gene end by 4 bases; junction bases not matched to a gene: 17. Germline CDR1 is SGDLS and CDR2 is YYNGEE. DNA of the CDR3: TGTGCCAGCAGCCTACGGCCTTCCGGGGACTACTCATACAATGAGCAGTTCTTC. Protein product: CASSLRPSGDYSYNEQFF. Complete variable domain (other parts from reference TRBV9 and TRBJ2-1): DSGVTQTPKHLITATGQRVTLRCSPRSGDLSVYWYQQSLDQGLQFLIQYYNGEERAKGNILERFSAQQFPDLHSELNLSSLELGDSALYFCASSLRPSGDYSYNEQFFGPGTRLTVL.